This TCR beta chain emerged from a study of PD-1 blockade in classical Hodgkin lymphoma. Produced via immunoSEQ multiplex PCR; TCRdb's table is partial and in-frame only. The table records over 70,000 clones, about nine tenths of them present only once. Sample time point: cycle 4 day 1 (C4D1), after 5 to 7 weeks of nivolumab. All the patients suffered relapse after autologous stem cell transplantation, and brentuximab vedotin exposure differed. The best responses consisted of complete response, partial response or progressive disease. The TCR originated in a human donor with classical Hodgkin lymphoma. Sequencing used peripheral blood mononuclear cells (PBMCs), obtained before the fourth cycle of nivolumab.

Written as DNA, the CDR3 is TGCGCCAGCAGCCAAGTCGTCGACAGGGCGGAGACCCAGTACTTC. It codes for CASSQVVDRAETQYF. The gene calls are TRBV4-3 and TRBJ2-5; 7 bases agree with TRBD1. With 1 base clipped from V and 5 bases from J, the junction kept 7 bases outside the gene matches. The CDR3 totals 15 residues. Per the germline V gene, CDR1 is LGHNA and CDR2 is YSLEER.